This TCR beta chain is from a study of blood T cell repertoires in COVID-19 (dated by TCRdb to the early 2020s). For the study in its entirety: The collaborator samples originated in the United States, Italy and Spain and spanned the acute and convalescent phases of COVID-19. The material from the prospective study consisted of cDNA or gDNA derived from T cells, B-cell-depleted T cells, or PBMCs. The dataset comprised deeply sampled blood TCRbeta repertoires from subjects exposed to, actively infected with, or recovered from COVID-19. The repertoires were released in a freely available public database intended as a resource for research on the immune response to SARS-CoV-2. Samples came from the ongoing ImmuneRACE study (first 160 participants) plus 1,254 subjects from 6 global collaborators. Sample metadata almost always included a de-identified subject ID, COVID-19 status, age in years and sex. Where available, HLA class I and class II types were taken from metadata supplied by the sample provider and were not determined by assay-based typing. General study outcomes and caveats: How much clinical and demographic metadata was included differed by source and by participant, and the metadata was provided uncurated.

Whole blood was collected in K2EDTA tubes by collaborating institutions according to the institutions' own protocols. For TCRbeta analysis, collaborator samples were shipped as frozen whole blood, as isolated PBMCs, or as DNA extracted from either sample type. Concerning this clone: The target of this receptor is not known. Base qualities are not at hand, and no much larger clone is one base apart.

The immunoSEQ Assay, a bias-controlled multiplex PCR, was used to amplify TCRbeta CDR3 regions from genomic DNA. Turning to the authors' computational methods: The number of nucleated cells in each sample was estimated from the amplification of reference gene primers within the assay. To quantify the absolute abundance of each unique TCRbeta CDR3 rearrangement, sequence reads were collapsed and filtered. For each sample, productive Simpson clonality was calculated as the square root of Simpson's diversity index across productive rearrangements. In its TCRdb copy, this immuneACCESS table keeps in-frame sequences only and misses some clones. Where compared with another copy, unresolved V genes explain less than half of these, and the others have no known cause. That table furnishes V, J and clone size, whereas the DNA furnished D and trimming. This sample is represented by 140,000 or so clones; about 92% of them were singletons. The ten top clones hold about 1.5% of the sample.

The germline V gene sets CDR1 to KGHSH and CDR2 to LQKENI. Trimming takes 3 bases from V and 4 bases from J, and the germline ends sit 15 bases apart. The CDR3 numbers 15 residues from cysteine through phenylalanine. Only the CDR3 DNA stays, 45 bases, in frame from base 1. Material for sequencing was peripheral blood. The chain was built from TRBV18 and TRBJ1-2; the D gene identity is not certain. This TCR was recovered from a human donor in a cohort sampled during active COVID-19. The encoded CDR3 is CASSPPRDSLYGYTF. The sequenced DNA is TGTGCCAGCTCACCCCCTCGGGATAGCCTCTATGGCTACACCTTC.